These T cell receptor beta chains were read from a single sample in a study of blood T cells in healthy people across ages. TCRdb re-analysed the 5' RACE reads in MiXCR, keeping a single row per CDR3 protein. The data show 700,000 to 800,000 distinct CDR3 sequences, approximately 39% seen once. Sequenced: blood. Receptors originate from a woman in her sixties or seventies in good health. The CDR3 runs from the conserved cysteine through the conserved F or W. The D gene is left open where the match is weak. The size entry is marked missing in some rows and otherwise reads once, few, many or a size class.

j_gene: TRBJ2-5; d_gene: -; v_gene: TRBV4-2; abundance: many; CDR3nt: TGTGCCAGCAGCCAGGGATCTGAGACCCAGTACTTC; CDR3aa: CASSQGSETQYF
j_gene: TRBJ2-1; d_gene: TRBD2; v_gene: TRBV28; abundance: once; CDR3nt: TGTGCCAGCAGTTTCCTAACCCTGACTAGCGCGGGGGAAGGTGGAGAGACCCAGTTCTTC; CDR3aa: CASSFLTLTSAGEGGETQFF
j_gene: TRBJ1-2; d_gene: -; v_gene: TRBV20-1; abundance: -; CDR3nt: TGCAGTGCTAGAGAGTTAGGGAAAACCTATGGCTACACCTTC; CDR3aa: CSARELGKTYGYTF
j_gene: TRBJ2-3; d_gene: TRBD2; v_gene: TRBV20-1; abundance: few; CDR3nt: TGCAGTGCTAGGTCGACCTCAGGGGGCATTTCGTCTAGCGGGAGATGGTATACGCAGTATTTT; CDR3aa: CSARSTSGGISSSGRWYTQYF
j_gene: TRBJ1-2; d_gene: -; v_gene: TRBV12-3/TRBV12-4; abundance: -; CDR3nt: TGTGCCAGCAGTGTGAGGGATGGCTACACCTTC; CDR3aa: CASSVRDGYTF
j_gene: TRBJ2-3; d_gene: -; v_gene: TRBV10-3; abundance: -; CDR3nt: TGTGCCATCAGTGAGTCGTCGACCACAGATACGCAGTATTTT; CDR3aa: CAISESSTTDTQYF
j_gene: TRBJ1-1; d_gene: TRBD1; v_gene: TRBV10-3; abundance: -; CDR3nt: TGTGCCATCAATGGTATAGCAGGGGGGACTGAAGCTTTCTTT; CDR3aa: CAINGIAGGTEAFF
j_gene: TRBJ2-3; d_gene: TRBD2; v_gene: TRBV28; abundance: -; CDR3nt: TGTGCCAGCAGTTCCGGCGCTAGCGGGGGTGCTTATAGTACGCAGTATTTT; CDR3aa: CASSSGASGGAYSTQYF
j_gene: TRBJ2-1; d_gene: TRBD1; v_gene: TRBV20-1; abundance: few; CDR3nt: TGCAGTGCTAGAGGGGACAGGGAGGCGTACAATGAGCAGTTCTTC; CDR3aa: CSARGDREAYNEQFF
j_gene: TRBJ1-2; d_gene: -; v_gene: TRBV18; abundance: few; CDR3nt: TGTGCCAGCTCACCGTTGGCGGCTCATCTAGGGGGTGGCTACACCTTC; CDR3aa: CASSPLAAHLGGGYTF
j_gene: TRBJ2-7; d_gene: -; v_gene: TRBV24-1; abundance: few; CDR3nt: TGTGCCACCAGTGTTGGGATAAGGGTTCGCCACGAGCAGTACTTC; CDR3aa: CATSVGIRVRHEQYF
j_gene: TRBJ2-7; d_gene: -; v_gene: TRBV20-1; abundance: -; CDR3nt: TGCAGTGCTAGCCGGCCAGGGGGGTCCTACGAGCGGTACTTC; CDR3aa: CSASRPGGSYERYF
j_gene: TRBJ1-2; d_gene: TRBD1; v_gene: TRBV6-4; abundance: few; CDR3nt: TGTGCCAGCAGCCTGACCACAGGGGAAGGCTACACCTTC; CDR3aa: CASSLTTGEGYTF
j_gene: TRBJ2-5; d_gene: TRBD2; v_gene: TRBV29-1; abundance: -; CDR3nt: TGCAGCGCAACGGGACTAAAAGAGACCCAGTACTTC; CDR3aa: CSATGLKETQYF
j_gene: TRBJ1-2; d_gene: -; v_gene: TRBV12-3/TRBV12-4; abundance: many; CDR3nt: TGTGCCAGCAGTTTTACGGGGAACAACTATGGCTACACCTTC; CDR3aa: CASSFTGNNYGYTF
j_gene: TRBJ2-3; d_gene: -; v_gene: TRBV27; abundance: few; CDR3nt: TGTGCCAGCAGTTCACCATCCCTGGGAGGAGATACGCAGTATTTT; CDR3aa: CASSSPSLGGDTQYF
j_gene: TRBJ1-1; d_gene: -; v_gene: TRBV5-1; abundance: -; CDR3nt: TGCGCCAGCAGCCCGCCCAAGGCGGGCACTGAAGCTTTCTTT; CDR3aa: CASSPPKAGTEAFF
j_gene: TRBJ2-4; d_gene: -; v_gene: TRBV20-1; abundance: few; CDR3nt: TGCAGTGCTCACGGGGTCCTAGCCAAAAACATTCAGTACTTC; CDR3aa: CSAHGVLAKNIQYF
j_gene: TRBJ2-7; d_gene: -; v_gene: TRBV6-2/TRBV6-3; abundance: -; CDR3nt: TGTGCCAGCAGTCCCCGGCCAGGGGCCTCCTACGAGCAGTACTTC; CDR3aa: CASSPRPGASYEQYF
j_gene: TRBJ2-7; d_gene: -; v_gene: TRBV7-8; abundance: -; CDR3nt: TGTGCCAGCAGCTTACGGGGGGACAGGATCCACGAGCAGTACTTC; CDR3aa: CASSLRGDRIHEQYF
j_gene: TRBJ2-7; d_gene: -; v_gene: TRBV6-6; abundance: -; CDR3nt: TGTGCCAGCAGTACTTTGGCCCCACCCGAGCAGTACTTC; CDR3aa: CASSTLAPPEQYF
j_gene: TRBJ1-6; d_gene: -; v_gene: TRBV6-1; abundance: -; CDR3nt: TGTGCCAGCAGTGATGGACTCGAAAGTTCACCCCTCCACTTT; CDR3aa: CASSDGLESSPLHF
j_gene: TRBJ2-7; d_gene: TRBD1; v_gene: TRBV27; abundance: -; CDR3nt: TGTGCCAGCAGTTTTACTGGACAGGGGACATACGAGCAGTACTTC; CDR3aa: CASSFTGQGTYEQYF
j_gene: TRBJ2-1; d_gene: -; v_gene: TRBV20-1; abundance: few; CDR3nt: TGCAGTGCTAAGGACGGACGAGGGAACAATGAGCAGTTCTTC; CDR3aa: CSAKDGRGNNEQFF
j_gene: TRBJ1-5; d_gene: -; v_gene: TRBV24-1; abundance: few; CDR3nt: TGTGCCACCAGTGATTCTGTGGGGGAAAATCAGCCCCAGCATTTT; CDR3aa: CATSDSVGENQPQHF
j_gene: TRBJ1-1; d_gene: -; v_gene: TRBV5-1; abundance: few; CDR3nt: TGTGCCAGCACCCAGGGGAACACTGAAGCTTTCTTT; CDR3aa: CASTQGNTEAFF
j_gene: TRBJ2-7; d_gene: -; v_gene: TRBV20-1; abundance: few; CDR3nt: TGCAGTGCTCACGGGCTACTTACCTACGAGCAGTACTTC; CDR3aa: CSAHGLLTYEQYF
j_gene: TRBJ2-3; d_gene: -; v_gene: TRBV5-6; abundance: many; CDR3nt: TGTGCCAGCAGCTTGGAAGGGGGCACAGATACGCAGTATTTT; CDR3aa: CASSLEGGTDTQYF
j_gene: TRBJ2-7; d_gene: TRBD1; v_gene: TRBV12-3/TRBV12-4; abundance: few; CDR3nt: TGTGCCAGCAGTCCCGGGACAGGGGGGGGATACGAGCAGTACTTC; CDR3aa: CASSPGTGGGYEQYF
j_gene: TRBJ2-1; d_gene: TRBD2; v_gene: TRBV10-3; abundance: few; CDR3nt: TGTGCCATCATGGGGACTAGGGGTGAGCAGTTCTTC; CDR3aa: CAIMGTRGEQFF
j_gene: TRBJ2-1; d_gene: -; v_gene: TRBV13; abundance: -; CDR3nt: TGTGCCAGCAGTCTCAAACCGGGGAAGAGTCTAAAGGGATATGAGCAGTTCTTC; CDR3aa: CASSLKPGKSLKGYEQFF
j_gene: TRBJ2-2; d_gene: TRBD1; v_gene: TRBV7-6; abundance: -; CDR3nt: TGTGCCAGCAGCCCCCTCCCCGGACAGGGGACGAACACCGGGGAGCTGTTTTTT; CDR3aa: CASSPLPGQGTNTGELFF
j_gene: TRBJ2-5; d_gene: TRBD1; v_gene: TRBV3-1; abundance: few; CDR3nt: TGTGCCAGCAGCCAAGGGACAGGGGGCGAGGAGACCCAGTACTTC; CDR3aa: CASSQGTGGEETQYF
j_gene: TRBJ2-4; d_gene: TRBD1; v_gene: TRBV28; abundance: few; CDR3nt: TGTGCCAGCAGTTTCGGGACAGGGGCGAACATTCAGTACTTC; CDR3aa: CASSFGTGANIQYF
j_gene: TRBJ1-1; d_gene: -; v_gene: TRBV12-3/TRBV12-4; abundance: few; CDR3nt: TGTGCCAGCAGAAGGACTGCGGGGAACACTGAAGCTTTCTTT; CDR3aa: CASRRTAGNTEAFF
j_gene: TRBJ2-2; d_gene: -; v_gene: TRBV20-1; abundance: -; CDR3nt: TGCAGTGCTAGGGAGGCCACTGGTAACACCGGGGAGCTGTTTTTT; CDR3aa: CSAREATGNTGELFF
j_gene: TRBJ2-1; d_gene: TRBD2; v_gene: TRBV20-1; abundance: -; CDR3nt: TGCAGTGCCAGAGAGGGGAAAAGCGGGAAATACAATGAGCAGTTCTTC; CDR3aa: CSAREGKSGKYNEQFF
j_gene: TRBJ1-6; d_gene: -; v_gene: TRBV10-3; abundance: -; CDR3nt: TGTGCCATCAGGGACGGGGGTTCACCCCTCCACTTT; CDR3aa: CAIRDGGSPLHF
j_gene: TRBJ2-6; d_gene: -; v_gene: TRBV14; abundance: -; CDR3nt: TGTGCCAGCAGCCAGGAGGTGGGGGCCAACGTCCTGACTTTC; CDR3aa: CASSQEVGANVLTF
j_gene: TRBJ1-5; d_gene: -; v_gene: TRBV20-1; abundance: -; CDR3nt: TGCAGTGCTAGATTTTTGGGTAGCAATCAGCCCCAGCATTTT; CDR3aa: CSARFLGSNQPQHF
j_gene: TRBJ1-2; d_gene: TRBD1; v_gene: TRBV6-2/TRBV6-3; abundance: -; CDR3nt: TGTGCCAGCAGTCGACAGGGGGCAAGAGGATATGGCTACACCTTC; CDR3aa: CASSRQGARGYGYTF
j_gene: TRBJ2-7; d_gene: TRBD1; v_gene: TRBV29-1; abundance: -; CDR3nt: TGCAGCACCGAGCCTTTGGGACAGGGCGGCTACGAGCAGTACTTC; CDR3aa: CSTEPLGQGGYEQYF
j_gene: TRBJ2-7; d_gene: TRBD1; v_gene: TRBV13; abundance: many; CDR3nt: TGTGCCAGCAGCCCGGACAGGCGAACCTACGAGCAGTACTTC; CDR3aa: CASSPDRRTYEQYF
j_gene: TRBJ2-3; d_gene: -; v_gene: TRBV20-1; abundance: -; CDR3nt: TGCAGTGCATCCTACAGGGGAGGCGCAGATACGCAGTATTTT; CDR3aa: CSASYRGGADTQYF
j_gene: TRBJ2-7; d_gene: -; v_gene: TRBV7-3; abundance: -; CDR3nt: TGTGCCAGCAGCCCTCTGGGGGGACTCTCCTACAATGAGCAGTACTTC; CDR3aa: CASSPLGGLSYNEQYF
j_gene: TRBJ2-5; d_gene: -; v_gene: TRBV5-5; abundance: -; CDR3nt: TGTGCCAGCAGCAGGGGGTGGCCCCTGGGAGAGCAGTACTTC; CDR3aa: CASSRGWPLGEQYF
j_gene: TRBJ2-5; d_gene: TRBD1; v_gene: TRBV20-1; abundance: -; CDR3nt: TGCAGTGTTGAACTACAGGGGGCGAAACGCCAAGAGACCCAGTACTTC; CDR3aa: CSVELQGAKRQETQYF
j_gene: TRBJ1-4; d_gene: -; v_gene: TRBV3-1; abundance: -; CDR3nt: TGTGCCAGCAGCCAAGAAAGAGAAAAACTGTTTTTT; CDR3aa: CASSQEREKLFF